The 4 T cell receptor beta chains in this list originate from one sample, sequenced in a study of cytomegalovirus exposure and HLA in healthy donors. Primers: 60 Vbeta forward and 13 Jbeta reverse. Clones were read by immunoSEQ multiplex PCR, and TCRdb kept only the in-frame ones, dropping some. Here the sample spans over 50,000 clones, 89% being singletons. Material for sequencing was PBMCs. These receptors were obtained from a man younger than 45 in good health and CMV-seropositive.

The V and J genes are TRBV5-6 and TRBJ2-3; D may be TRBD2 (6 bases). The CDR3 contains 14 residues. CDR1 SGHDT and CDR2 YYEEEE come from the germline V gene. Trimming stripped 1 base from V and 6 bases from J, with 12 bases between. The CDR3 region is CASSLTGLRDTQYF. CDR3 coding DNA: TGTGCCAGCAGCTTGACTGGACTACGGGATACGCAGTATTTT.

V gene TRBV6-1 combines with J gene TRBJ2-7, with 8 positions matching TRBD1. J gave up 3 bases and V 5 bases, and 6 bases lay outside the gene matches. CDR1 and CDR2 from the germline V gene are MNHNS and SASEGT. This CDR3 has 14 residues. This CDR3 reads CASSKTGAYYEQYF. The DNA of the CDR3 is TGTGCCAGCAGTAAGACAGGGGCCTACTACGAGCAGTACTTC.

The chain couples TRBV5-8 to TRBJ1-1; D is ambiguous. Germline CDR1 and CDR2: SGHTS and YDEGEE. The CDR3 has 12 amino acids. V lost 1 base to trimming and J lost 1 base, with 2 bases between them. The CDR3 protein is CASSLQNTEAFF. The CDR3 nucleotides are TGTGCCAGCAGCTTGCAGAACACTGAAGCTTTCTTT.

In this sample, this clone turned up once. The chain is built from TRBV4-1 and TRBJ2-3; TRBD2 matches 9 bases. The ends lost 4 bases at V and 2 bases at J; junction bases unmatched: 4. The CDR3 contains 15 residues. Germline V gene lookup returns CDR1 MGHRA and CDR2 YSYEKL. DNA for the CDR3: TGCGCCAGCAGCCCGGGACTAGCCGACACAGATACGCAGTATTTT. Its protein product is CASSPGLADTDTQYF.